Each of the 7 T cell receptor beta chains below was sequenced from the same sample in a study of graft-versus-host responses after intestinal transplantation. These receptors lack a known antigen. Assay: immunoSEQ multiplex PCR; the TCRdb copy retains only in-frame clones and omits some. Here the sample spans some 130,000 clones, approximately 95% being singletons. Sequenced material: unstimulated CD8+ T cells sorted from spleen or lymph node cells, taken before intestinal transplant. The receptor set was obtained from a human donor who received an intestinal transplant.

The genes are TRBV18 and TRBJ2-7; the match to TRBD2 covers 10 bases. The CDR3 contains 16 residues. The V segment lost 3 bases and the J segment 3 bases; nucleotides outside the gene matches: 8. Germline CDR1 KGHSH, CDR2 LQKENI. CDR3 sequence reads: CASSPQTGLASYEQYF. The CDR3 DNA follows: TGTGCCAGCTCACCGCAAACGGGACTAGCGAGCTACGAGCAGTACTTC.

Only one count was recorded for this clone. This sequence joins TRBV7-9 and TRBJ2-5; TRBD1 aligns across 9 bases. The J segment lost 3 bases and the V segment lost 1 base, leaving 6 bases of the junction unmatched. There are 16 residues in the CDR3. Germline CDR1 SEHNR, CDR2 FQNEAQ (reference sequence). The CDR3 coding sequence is TGTGCCAGCAGCTTAGTCCCAGACAGGGGGAAAGAGACCCAGTACTTC. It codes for CASSLVPDRGKETQYF.

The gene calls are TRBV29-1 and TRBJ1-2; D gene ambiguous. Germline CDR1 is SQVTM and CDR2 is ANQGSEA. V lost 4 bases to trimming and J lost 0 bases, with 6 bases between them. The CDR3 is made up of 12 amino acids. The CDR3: CSVAAANYGYTF. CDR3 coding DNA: TGCAGCGTTGCGGCAGCTAACTATGGCTACACCTTC.

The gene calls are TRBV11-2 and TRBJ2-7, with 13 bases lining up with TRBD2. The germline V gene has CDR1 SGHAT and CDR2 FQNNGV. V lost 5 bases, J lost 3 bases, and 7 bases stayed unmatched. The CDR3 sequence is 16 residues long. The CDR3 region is CASSPSGLAGYYEQYF. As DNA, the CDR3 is TGTGCCAGCAGCCCATCGGGACTAGCGGGATACTACGAGCAGTACTTC. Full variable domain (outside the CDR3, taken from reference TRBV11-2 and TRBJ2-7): EAGVAQSPRYKIIEKRQSVAFWCNPISGHATLYWYQQILGQGPKLLIQFQNNGVVDDSQLPKDRFSAERLKGVDSTLKIQPAKLEDSAVYLCASSPSGLAGYYEQYFGPGTRLTVT.

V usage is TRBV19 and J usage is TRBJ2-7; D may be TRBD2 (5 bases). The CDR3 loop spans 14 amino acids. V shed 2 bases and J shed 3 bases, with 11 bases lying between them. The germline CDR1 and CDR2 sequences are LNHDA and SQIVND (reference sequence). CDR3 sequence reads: CASSISGRDYEQYF. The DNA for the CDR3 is TGTGCCAGTAGTATATCGGGAAGGGACTACGAGCAGTACTTC.

The CDR3 reads CASSSGLVNEQFF. The CDR3 nucleotides read TGTGCCAGCAGCTCCGGACTAGTCAATGAGCAGTTCTTC. The V and J genes are TRBV5-4 and TRBJ2-1, with 7 bases identical to TRBD2. The germline CDR1 and CDR2 sequences are SGHNT and YYREEE (reference sequence). CDR3 size: 13 residues. The V segment lost 3 bases and the J segment 6 bases; nucleotides outside the gene matches: 3.

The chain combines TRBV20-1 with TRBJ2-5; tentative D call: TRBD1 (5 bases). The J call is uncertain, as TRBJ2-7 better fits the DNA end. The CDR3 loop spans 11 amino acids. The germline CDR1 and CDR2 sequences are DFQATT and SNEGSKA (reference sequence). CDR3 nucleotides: TGCAGTTTATCAGGGAACTACGAGCAGTACTTC. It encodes CSLSGNYEQYF.